This T cell receptor (beta chain) was profiled in a study of T cell repertoires in cytomegalovirus infection. For the study at large: From public TCR beta signatures came an indication of both CMV infection and matching HLA type. Study-level results: Cumulative public TCR beta family frequency identified CMV carriers with the relevant HLA.

The V gene's germline CDR1 is MNHNS and CDR2 SASEGT. V was shortened by 10 bases and J by 6 bases, with 16 bases between the two germline ends. CDR3 length: 12 amino acids. With regard to this clonotype: Its antigen remains unidentified.

In TCRdb, the reads were re-called with MiXCR into one record per CDR3 protein. The sample includes about 400,000 distinct CDR3 sequences, about 32% of them seen just once. This chain connects TRBV6-1 to TRBJ2-7; no reliable D call. The sequences come from cultured PBMCs, collected from culture after CMV antigen stimulation. The source is a human donor in good health (CMV status not recorded). Some clones in this sample may be carry-over from other donors' samples. As DNA, the CDR3 is TGTGCCACACTCCAGCAGGTGACCGAGCAGTACTTC. This translates into CATLQQVTEQYF.